A selection of T cell receptor beta chains follows, all from one sample in a study of blood T cell repertoires in COVID-19. Profiling relied on immunoSEQ multiplex PCR, and the TCRdb table lists in-frame clones only, not all of them. The table shows about 78,000 clones, with about nine tenths occurring only once. The material sequenced was peripheral blood. The origin of the receptors is a woman aged 60-75 years with acute or convalescent COVID-19. Both conserved end residues are trimmed from each CDR3.

TRBV28	TRBJ2-2	ASSPGNTGELF
TRBV7-2	TRBJ1-6	ASSLAAGPNSPLH
TRBV12-3/TRBV12-4	TRBJ1-1	ASSLVGGSAF
TRBV6-6	TRBJ1-4	ASSYPTRELEKLF
TRBV6-2/TRBV6-3	TRBJ2-7	ASSLLGGAYEQY
TRBV27	TRBJ2-1	ASSLWGQYNEQF
TRBV30	TRBJ1-2	AWSKQGKENT
TRBV28	TRBJ2-6	ASTSGQDLSGANVLT
TRBV5-6	TRBJ2-5	ASSISFGRGETQY
TRBV19	TRBJ1-5	ASSIDAGEGNQPQH
TRBV11-2	TRBJ2-5	ASSRDRDGTQY
TRBV5-4	TRBJ1-2	ASSMDRNYGYT
TRBV28	TRBJ2-1	ASSLRIWDRERYEQF
TRBV4-2	TRBJ2-1	ASSQDLTSGGNEQF
TRBV20-1	TRBJ2-2	SASPSGNTGELF
TRBV30	TRBJ2-5	AWRSGGGETQY
TRBV5-1	TRBJ2-5	ASSPGTGGQETQY
TRBV4-2	TRBJ2-5	ASSQAAGETQY
TRBV11-2	TRBJ2-4	ASSFRGGTQY
TRBV2	TRBJ2-1	ASSRIRSYNEQF
TRBV7-8	TRBJ1-5	ASSAPQGRRDQPQH
TRBV7-6	TRBJ2-2	ASSRGGELF
TRBV20-1	TRBJ1-2	SARSEMGYT
TRBV30	TRBJ1-2	AWSWENYGYT
TRBV5-1	TRBJ1-2	ASSLWTGANYGYT
TRBV11-2	TRBJ2-1	ASSLDQGQPYNEQF
TRBV12-3/TRBV12-4	TRBJ1-1	ASSRNMNTEAF
TRBV27	TRBJ1-2	ASSPGAGGYT
TRBV5-4	TRBJ2-3	ASSLAIGVQDTQY
TRBV7-2	TRBJ1-1	ASSLGWGDTEAF
TRBV5-8	TRBJ1-4	ASTPGTATNEKLF
TRBV9	TRBJ2-3	ASSTTSGSRTDTQY
TRBV13	TRBJ2-3	ASSLTGTGMDTQY
TRBV2	TRBJ1-4	ASSYRDRNEKLF
TRBV30	TRBJ1-5	AWSTTGGGNQPQH
TRBV5-1	TRBJ2-1	ASSLSADSYNEQF
TRBV28	TRBJ1-2	ASSSPQGGDYGYT
TRBV6-5	TRBJ1-2	ASSYSSPSYGYT
TRBV27	TRBJ2-2	ASSLLGGLDGELF
TRBV28	TRBJ1-3	ASRGGQGKSGNTIY
TRBV9	TRBJ2-1	ASSVAPGQGEGNNEQF
TRBV10-3	TRBJ1-2	AAQLTGGNGYT
TRBV18	TRBJ2-3	ASSPRGPDTQY
TRBV29-1	TRBJ1-2	SVEFGRGSNYGYT
TRBV4-3	TRBJ1-2	ASSQGRSTGTGYT
TRBV30	TRBJ2-5	AWSGRPAGLTQY
TRBV29-1	TRBJ2-3	SVEVGDRPRDTQY
TRBV7-2	TRBJ2-2	ASSLGLAATNTGELF
TRBV11-3	TRBJ2-7	AIPSGTSGRIDEQY
TRBV19	TRBJ2-3	ASKQQASTDTQY
TRBV9	TRBJ2-7	ASSPRGTSYEQY